Listed here are 29 T cell receptor beta chains from one sample, sequenced in a study of cytotoxic CD8 clonotypes in ibrutinib-treated CLL. Libraries were prepared by immunoSEQ multiplex PCR; TCRdb keeps only in-frame clonotypes and omits some of them. This sample has hundreds of thousands of clones, with less than 75% found just once. Specimen: PBMCs, collected after 24 months of ibrutinib treatment. These receptors came from a human donor with chronic lymphocytic leukemia.

This chain connects TRBV11-2 to TRBJ2-3; D possibly corresponds to TRBD2 (6 bases). The CDR3 is made up of 13 amino acids. Between the trimmed V and J ends, which lost 5 bases and 4 bases, there was a span of 10 bases. Germline V gene data show CDR1 as SGHAT and CDR2 as FQNNGV. CDR3 in amino acids: CASSGGSSDTQYF. CDR3 nucleotides: TGTGCCAGCAGCGGGGGGTCGTCAGATACGCAGTATTTT.

This clone was recorded once. This rearrangement joins TRBV6-1 to TRBJ2-2; D is unclear. Trimming left V 4 bases short and J 6 bases short, with 12 bases between. This CDR3 is built from 14 residues. Germline V gene lookup returns CDR1 MNHNS and CDR2 SASEGT. CDR3 DNA: TGTGCCAGCAGTGCTACGGGTGAGGCCGGGGAGCTGTTTTTT. It encodes CASSATGEAGELFF.

The chain has TRBV28 and TRBJ2-2; D might be TRBD2 (5 bases). Germline CDR1 MDHEN, CDR2 SYDVKM. This CDR3 contains 15 residues. The V end was cut by 5 bases, the J end by 4 bases, with 14 bases between. The CDR3 DNA follows: TGTGCCAGCAGTAAAGGTAGCGACCCCACCGGGGAGCTGTTTTTT. The encoded protein is CASSKGSDPTGELFF.

This chain uses TRBV18 with TRBJ1-1; D uncertain. The CDR3 loop spans 14 amino acids. The V gene lost 6 bases and the J gene lost 1 base, with 12 bases spanning the gap. The germline V gene has CDR1 KGHSH and CDR2 LQKENI. This CDR3 is CASSKVSGNTEAFF. As DNA, the CDR3 is TGTGCCAGCTCCAAAGTTTCGGGGAACACTGAAGCTTTCTTT.

In its sample, this clone was seen once. The chain employs TRBV27 and TRBJ2-7, with D unclear. Trimming removed 4 bases at V and 1 base at J, with 8 bases between. The germline V gene encodes CDR1 MNHEY and CDR2 SMNVEV (reference sequence). There are 13 residues in the CDR3. CDR3 nucleotide sequence: TGTGCCAGCAGTTCCCTCGAGTCCTACGAGCAGTACTTC. Translation: CASSSLESYEQYF.

The count of this clone is one. The chain carries TRBV14 and TRBJ2-7; unclear D gene. The length of the CDR3 is 12 residues. V lost 4 bases and J lost 7, with 11 bases in between. From germline, CDR1 is SGHDN and CDR2 FVKESK. The CDR3 nucleotides read TGTGCCAGCAGCCCCCCCCAAGGGGAGCAGTACTTC. This sequence encodes CASSPPQGEQYF.

The rearrangement uses TRBV7-2 and TRBJ1-5, with D tentatively TRBD1 (6 bases). The CDR3 runs to 15 residues. Germline V CDR1 and CDR2: SGHTA, FQGNSA. V lost 2 bases, J lost 3 bases, and 11 bases lay in between. The CDR3 reads CASSLKWGANQPQHF. The CDR3, as DNA: TGTGCCAGCAGCTTAAAATGGGGGGCCAATCAGCCCCAGCATTTT.

J is TRBJ1-3 and V is TRBV10-3; possible D gene TRBD1, 5 bases. CDR1 and CDR2 (germline): ENHRY, SYGVKD. The CDR3 has 16 amino acids. V was shortened by 0 bases and J by 0 bases, with 9 bases between the two germline ends. The CDR3 DNA follows: TGTGCCATCAGTGAGTCGTGGGGGTTCTCTGGAAACACCATATATTTT. This gives the protein CAISESWGFSGNTIYF.

The CDR3 DNA reads TGTGCCACCAGCAGAGATCGTGGGGACCCTGGCTACACCTTC. It translates to CATSRDRGDPGYTF. The genes are TRBV15 and TRBJ1-2; a possible D gene is TRBD1 (5 bases). The CDR3 has 14 amino acids. Germline V lookup: CDR1 LNHNV, CDR2 YYDKDF (reference sequence). The V and J ends lost 0 bases and 7 bases respectively, with 12 bases between them.

This clone has more than one count but fewer than ten. The CDR3 spells CASSLRQRGNQPQHF. The CDR3 DNA sequence: TGTGCCAGCAGTCTGAGACAACGGGGCAATCAGCCCCAGCATTTT. The genes are TRBV28 and TRBJ1-5; D unresolved. Germline V gives CDR1 MDHEN, CDR2 SYDVKM. Trimming cost V 5 bases and J 2 bases, with 13 bases left between them. The CDR3 runs 15 residues.

This chain joins TRBV27 and TRBJ1-1, with TRBD1 as a possible D gene (6 bases). The CDR3 spans 13 residues. Germline V CDR1 and CDR2: MNHEY, SMNVEV (reference sequence). Trimming pared 5 bases from V and 5 bases from J, leaving 12 bases between. CDR3 sequence: CASSRDIYTEAFF. The CDR3 coding sequence is TGTGCCAGCAGTCGGGACATTTATACTGAAGCTTTCTTT.

The CDR3 DNA is TGTGCCAGCAGCTTATCGGCTAGCGGGAGAGCCGGGGAGCTGTTTTTT. Protein sequence: CASSLSASGRAGELFF. V usage is TRBV7-9 and J usage is TRBJ2-2; TRBD2 agrees at 10 bases. The germline gives CDR1 SEHNR, CDR2 FQNEAQ (reference sequence). This CDR3 contains 16 residues. With 2 bases clipped from V and 6 bases from J, the junction kept 6 bases outside the gene matches.

The V gene is TRBV20-1, the J gene TRBJ2-1; D not certain. The V gene lost 7 bases and the J gene lost 3 bases, with 7 bases spanning the gap. Germline CDR1 DFQATT, CDR2 SNEGSKA (reference sequence). The CDR3 extends over 11 amino acids. The CDR3 DNA sequence: TGCAGTGTGGGCGTCTACAATGAGCAGTTCTTC. As protein: CSVGVYNEQFF.

This chain links TRBV7-9 with TRBJ2-7, with D unclear. Germline-derived CDR1 and CDR2 are SEHNR and FQNEAQ (reference sequence). The CDR3 covers 11 residues. V lost 9 bases, J lost 6 bases, and 12 bases lay in between. In DNA, the CDR3 is TGTGCCAGTACTTTATGGGGCGAGCAGTACTTC. This encodes CASTLWGEQYF. Combining the CDR3 with reference TRBV7-9 and TRBJ2-7 gives the whole variable domain DTGVSQNPRHKITKRGQNVTFRCDPISEHNRLYWYRQTLGQGPEFLTYFQNEAQLEKSRLLSDRFSAERPKGSFSTLEIQRTEQGDSAMYLCASTLWGEQYFGPGTRLTVT.

The rearrangement links TRBV27 to TRBJ2-5; 16 bases are a match to TRBD2. Germline V gives CDR1 MNHEY, CDR2 SMNVEV (reference sequence). Germline trimming cut 7 bases from V and 5 bases from J; bases unmatched to any gene: 16. This CDR3 has 19 amino acids. The CDR3 loop reads CASKLGSEGGLAGGETQYF. CDR3 DNA sequence: TGTGCCAGCAAGTTGGGGTCGGAAGGGGGACTAGCGGGAGGGGAGACCCAGTACTTC.

This clone was detected a few times. The chain has TRBV30 and TRBJ1-5; unclear D gene. Germline CDR1 is GTSNPN and CDR2 is SVGIG (reference sequence). This CDR3 contains 15 residues. V was trimmed by 1 base and J by 1 base, leaving 11 bases between them. The CDR3 here is CAWSAARPSNQPQHF. CDR3 bases: TGTGCCTGGAGTGCTGCCCGGCCAAGCAATCAGCCCCAGCATTTT.

The genes are TRBV27 and TRBJ1-2, with a possible D match to TRBD1 (5 bases). CDR1 is MNHEY, CDR2 SMNVEV, per germline (reference sequence). The CDR3 spans 14 residues. The V gene lost 5 bases and the J gene lost 8 bases, with 18 bases spanning the gap. CDR3: CASSAPGEGFGYTF. The CDR3 coding sequence is TGTGCCAGCAGTGCTCCGGGGGAGGGCTTCGGCTACACCTTC.

The chain uses TRBV28 and TRBJ2-2; D is ambiguous. Per the germline V gene, CDR1 is MDHEN and CDR2 is SYDVKM. V was trimmed by 1 base and J by 11 bases, leaving 5 bases between them. The CDR3 has 11 residues. The CDR3 reads CASSLLEELFF. In DNA, the CDR3 is TGTGCCAGCAGTTTATTAGAAGAGCTGTTTTTT.

This chain links TRBV6-5 with TRBJ1-1; D gene uncertain. The CDR3 spans 14 residues. CDR1 MNHEY and CDR2 SVGAGI come from the germline V gene. Trimming pared 2 bases from V and 2 bases from J, leaving 9 bases between. The CDR3 protein is CASSYPPFNTEAFF. The CDR3 nucleotides read TGTGCCAGCAGTTACCCTCCTTTTAACACTGAAGCTTTCTTT.

The chain links TRBV5-1 to TRBJ1-2; the D gene is possibly TRBD1 (5 bases). The CDR3 runs to 14 residues. Germline values: CDR1 SGHRS, CDR2 YFSETQ. The germline V and J ends were trimmed by 4 bases and 2 bases, with 12 bases remaining between them. CDR3 in DNA: TGCGCCAGCAGCCCCGACGGGGCGAACTATGGCTACACCTTC. Translating it yields CASSPDGANYGYTF. Variable domain in full (rest from reference TRBV5-1 and TRBJ1-2): KAGVTQTPRYLIKTRGQQVTLSCSPISGHRSVSWYQQTPGQGLQFLFEYFSETQRNKGNFPGRFSGRQFSNSRSEMNVSTLELGDSALYLCASSPDGANYGYTFGSGTRLTVV.

This sequence joins TRBV4-3 and TRBJ2-1, with D hard to call. The length of the CDR3 is 15 residues. V gave up 3 bases and J gave up 7 bases, with 16 bases separating them. Germline values: CDR1 LGHNA, CDR2 YSLEER. The CDR3 loop reads CASSHRRSARNEQFF. CDR3 DNA sequence: TGCGCCAGCAGCCACCGAAGGTCGGCGAGGAATGAGCAGTTCTTC.

The chain has TRBV2 and TRBJ2-7; D is tentatively TRBD1 or TRBD2 (5 bases each). Germline V CDR1 and CDR2: SNHLY, FYNNEI. CDR3 length: 10 residues. Trimming pared 8 bases from V and 10 bases from J, leaving 12 bases between. CDR3 region: CASGGPYQYF. Here the CDR3 DNA reads TGTGCCAGCGGGGGACCTTATCAGTACTTC.

CDR3 DNA: TGCGCCAGCAGCCAAGGTCAAGACGAGGAGACCCAGTACTTC. Translation gives CASSQGQDEETQYF. The chain has TRBV4-3 and TRBJ2-5; D remains unclear. CDR3 size: 14 residues. Germline-derived CDR1 and CDR2 are LGHNA and YSLEER. V lost 1 base and J 5 bases, leaving 11 bases between the germline ends.

The chain couples TRBV27 to TRBJ1-5; D remains unclear. This CDR3 region has 14 residues. The V end lost 6 bases, the J end lost 2 bases, and 11 bases lay between the germline ends. Germline CDR1 is MNHEY and CDR2 is SMNVEV (reference sequence). CDR3 region: CASRPGVGNQPQHF. The CDR3 DNA is TGTGCCAGCAGGCCCGGGGTTGGCAATCAGCCCCAGCATTTT.

V usage is TRBV15 and J usage is TRBJ2-7; the D gene is possibly TRBD2 (5 bases). Germline V CDR1 and CDR2: LNHNV, YYDKDF (reference sequence). The CDR3 runs to 14 residues. V was cut by 0 bases and J by 2 bases, with 8 bases left in between. CDR3 in DNA: TGTGCCACCAGCAGAGAGACTATGACCTACGAGCAGTACTTC. Its protein product is CATSRETMTYEQYF.

The chain carries TRBV12-5 and TRBJ1-1; TRBD1 agrees at 10 bases. Trimming cost V 5 bases and J 2 bases; bases outside gene matches: 5. The CDR3 totals 15 residues. In germline, CDR1 is LGHNT, CDR2 FRNRAP. The DNA of the CDR3 is TGTGCTAGTGGTAGGGACAGGGGTGACAACACTGAAGCTTTCTTT. This sequence encodes CASGRDRGDNTEAFF.

V and J are TRBV6-4 and TRBJ1-3; D possibly corresponds to TRBD1 (5 bases). The CDR3 covers 15 residues. The germline CDR1 and CDR2 sequences are MRHNA and SNTAGT. Trimming took off 4 bases at V and 4 bases at J, with 14 bases between the two ends. The DNA of the CDR3 is TGTGCCAGCAGTGGTCTTCTTCCAGGGGGAAACACCATATATTTT. Translating it yields CASSGLLPGGNTIYF.

V usage is TRBV29-1 and J usage is TRBJ2-1; unclear D gene. The V and J ends lost 4 bases and 3 bases respectively, with 10 bases between them. CDR1 is SQVTM and CDR2 is ANQGSEA in the germline V gene. The CDR3 is made up of 13 amino acids. CDR3 nucleotides: TGCAGCGTTGTTCCTTTCAACTACAATGAGCAGTTCTTC. Translation gives CSVVPFNYNEQFF.

The chain couples TRBV19 to TRBJ1-4; D perhaps matches TRBD1 (5 bases). The V end lost 11 bases, the J end lost 6 bases, and 16 bases lay between the germline ends. The germline V gene encodes CDR1 LNHDA and CDR2 SQIVND (reference sequence). CDR3 size: 13 residues. The CDR3 here is CAASDWGDEKLFF. The CDR3 DNA follows: TGTGCCGCTAGTGATTGGGGGGATGAAAAACTGTTTTTT.